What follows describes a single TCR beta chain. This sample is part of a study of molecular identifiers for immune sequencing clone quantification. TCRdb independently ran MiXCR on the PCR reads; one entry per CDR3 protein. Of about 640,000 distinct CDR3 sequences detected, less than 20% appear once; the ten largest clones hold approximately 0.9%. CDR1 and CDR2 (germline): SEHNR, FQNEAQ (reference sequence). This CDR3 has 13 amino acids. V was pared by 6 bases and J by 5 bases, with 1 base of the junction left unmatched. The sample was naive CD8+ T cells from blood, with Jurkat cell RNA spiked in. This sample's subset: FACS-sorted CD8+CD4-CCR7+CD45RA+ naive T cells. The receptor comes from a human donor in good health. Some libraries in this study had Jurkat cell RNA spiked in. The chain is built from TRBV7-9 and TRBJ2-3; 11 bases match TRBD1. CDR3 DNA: TGTGCCAGCAGGGGGACAGGGGGAGATACGCAGTATTTT. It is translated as CASRGTGGDTQYF.